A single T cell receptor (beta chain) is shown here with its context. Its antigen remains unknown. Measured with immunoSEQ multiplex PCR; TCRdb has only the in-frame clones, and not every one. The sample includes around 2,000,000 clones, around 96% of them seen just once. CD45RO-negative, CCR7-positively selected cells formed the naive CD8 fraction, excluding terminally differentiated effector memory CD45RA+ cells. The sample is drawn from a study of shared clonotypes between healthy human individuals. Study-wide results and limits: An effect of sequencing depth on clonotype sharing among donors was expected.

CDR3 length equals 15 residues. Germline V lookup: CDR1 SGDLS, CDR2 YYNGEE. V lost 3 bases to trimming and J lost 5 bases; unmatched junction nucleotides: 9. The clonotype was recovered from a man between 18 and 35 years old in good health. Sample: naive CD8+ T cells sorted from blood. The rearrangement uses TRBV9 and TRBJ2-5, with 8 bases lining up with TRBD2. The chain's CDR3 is CASSADSGVGETQYF. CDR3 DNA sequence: TGTGCCAGCAGCGCGGATAGCGGGGTTGGGGAGACCCAGTACTTC.